This T cell receptor beta chain is from a study of T cells in Graves' hyperthyroidism and ophthalmopathy. Study results and caveats: A 13 V-J signature model discriminated ophthalmopathy versus stable hyperthyroidism.

Regions amplified from RNA transcripts were the TCR beta CDR3 regions. HTBI primers were employed in a first-round RT-PCR of the TCR CDR3. MiXCR, applied by TCRdb to the multiplex PCR reads, yields one record per CDR3 protein. The table has around 580,000 distinct CDR3 sequences, over 15% seen once; the top ten hold 15% to 20%. This clonotype was counted between two and nine times. Its antigen remains unidentified. Germline CDR1 SGHTA, CDR2 FQGNSA. CDR3 length: 12 amino acids. Trimming shortened V by 6 bases and J by 5 bases, and 10 bases separated the two germline ends. The TCR sequence derives from a young woman with Graves' hyperthyroidism. The chain joins TRBV7-2 to TRBJ2-5; D not certain. The material sequenced was blood. Here the CDR3 reads CASSNTRETQYF. In DNA, the CDR3 is TGTGCCAGCAGTAATACCCGTGAGACCCAGTACTTC.